The 32 T cell receptor beta chains listed next were all sequenced from one sample in a study of chemoradiotherapy in HPV16-positive cancers. Libraries were prepared by immunoSEQ multiplex PCR; TCRdb keeps only in-frame clonotypes and omits some of them. The table has about 3,900 clones, over 75% seen once. The input for sequencing was tumor tissue, taken from a patient who underwent chemoradiotherapy. These receptors were obtained from a human donor with HPV-associated anogenital cancer.

The V gene is TRBV9, the J gene TRBJ2-2, with 15 bases matching TRBD2. Germline assignment: CDR1 SGDLS and CDR2 YYNGEE. The CDR3 sequence is 18 residues long. Trimming at V came to 5 bases and at J to 0 bases, leaving 5 bases not matched to a gene. The CDR3: CASRGTSGGPTNTGELFF. CDR3 bases: TGTGCCAGCAGGGGGACTAGCGGGGGGCCAACGAACACCGGGGAGCTGTTTTTT.

J is TRBJ2-5 and V is TRBV25-1; D ambiguous. Germline CDR1 and CDR2: MGHDK and SYGVNS. V lost 5 bases to trimming and J lost 0 bases, with 10 bases between them. CDR3 length: 14 residues. CDR3: CASSLHKDQETQYF. The CDR3 DNA sequence: TGTGCCAGCAGTCTCCATAAGGACCAAGAGACCCAGTACTTC. Using reference TRBV25-1 and TRBJ2-5 for the parts outside the CDR3, the full variable domain is EADIYQTPRYLVIGTGKKITLECSQTMGHDKMYWYQQDPGMELHLIHYSYGVNSTEKGDLSSESTVSRIRTEHFPLTLESARPSHTSQYLCASSLHKDQETQYFGPGTRLLVL.

The chain is built from TRBV11-2 and TRBJ2-3, with TRBD2 as a possible D gene (5 bases). V dropped 7 bases and J dropped 5 bases, with 16 bases sitting between them. CDR1 is SGHAT and CDR2 is FQNNGV in the germline V gene. The CDR3 contains 14 residues. This CDR3 reads CASNPAVVGDTQYF. In DNA, the CDR3 is TGTGCCAGCAATCCAGCGGTTGTGGGAGATACGCAGTATTTT.

This clone was seen just once. This rearrangement joins TRBV6-6 to TRBJ2-2; D may be TRBD1 or TRBD2 (5 bases each). The CDR3 contains 15 residues. Germline CDR1 MNHNY, CDR2 SVGAGI (reference sequence). V lost 6 bases, J lost 1 base, and 12 bases lay in between. The CDR3 DNA reads as TGTGCCAGCAGCCCCTGGGGGATGAACACCGGGGAGCTGTTTTTT. This gives the protein CASSPWGMNTGELFF.

The V call is TRBV4-2, the J call TRBJ2-1; 12 nucleotides agree with TRBD2. CDR3 length: 19 residues. Germline loops: CDR1 LGHNA, CDR2 YNFKEQ. The J segment lost 1 base and the V segment lost 4 bases, leaving 11 bases of the junction unmatched. CDR3 DNA sequence: TGTGCCAGCAGCCCGCTGACTAGCGGGGGTCCCGGGTCCTACAATGAGCAGTTCTTC. Its translation is CASSPLTSGGPGSYNEQFF.

The chain recombines TRBV4-3 with TRBJ1-1; D unclear. Germline CDR1 reads LGHNA; CDR2 reads YSLEER. This CDR3 is 10 amino acids long. V was trimmed by 6 bases and J by 5 bases, leaving 4 bases between them. The CDR3, as DNA: TGCGCCAGCAGTGGAACTGAAGCTTTCTTT. Translation: CASSGTEAFF.

The V call is TRBV20-1, the J call TRBJ2-7; no clear D gene. This CDR3 has 11 amino acids. V dropped 5 bases and J dropped 2 bases, with 7 bases sitting between them. Germline V gene data show CDR1 as DFQATT and CDR2 as SNEGSKA (reference sequence). CDR3 bases: TGCAGTGCTGCGAGCCCCTACGAGCAGTACTTC. Translated, it gives CSAASPYEQYF.

The chain carries TRBV6-1 and TRBJ1-4; D is perhaps TRBD1 (5 bases). The CDR3 is made up of 12 amino acids. Trimming took 1 base from V and 16 from J, leaving 13 bases between them. Germline V lookup: CDR1 MNHNS, CDR2 SASEGT. The DNA for the CDR3 is TGTGCCAGCAGTGAAGGGGGACGGGGTCAGTTTTTT. Its protein product is CASSEGGRGQFF.

The V call is TRBV11-1, the J call TRBJ2-2; D is unresolved. V was cut by 1 base and J by 0 bases, with 12 bases left in between. CDR1 is SGHAT and CDR2 is FQDESV in the germline V gene (reference sequence). CDR3 length: 17 amino acids. Here the CDR3 reads CASSLGTWDSNTGELFF. The CDR3 nucleotides read TGTGCCAGCAGCTTAGGTACCTGGGATTCGAACACCGGGGAGCTGTTTTTT.

The chain is built from TRBV5-1 and TRBJ2-3, with a tentative D call TRBD1 (5 bases). The CDR3 runs 14 residues. The V gene's germline CDR1 is SGHRS and CDR2 YFSETQ. Trimming pared 0 bases from V and 8 bases from J, leaving 13 bases between. For the CDR3, the DNA is TGCGCCAGCAGCTTGGCTCAGGGATTTGCTACGCAGTATTTT. Encoded protein: CASSLAQGFATQYF.

This chain uses TRBV28 with TRBJ2-5, with a weak D call TRBD2 (6 bases). The CDR3 is made up of 15 amino acids. CDR1 is MDHEN and CDR2 is SYDVKM in the germline V gene. Trimming removed 6 bases from V and 4 bases from J, with 18 bases in between. DNA of the CDR3: TGTGCCAGCAGATCTTTAGACGGGGGATTAGAGACCCAGTACTTC. It encodes CASRSLDGGLETQYF.

The V call is TRBV5-4, the J call TRBJ2-7; 11 bases are shared with TRBD2. From germline, CDR1 is SGHNT and CDR2 YYREEE (reference sequence). J gave up 5 bases and V 4 bases, and 11 bases lay outside the gene matches. The CDR3 is 16 amino acids. The CDR3 bases are TGTGCCAGCAGCAGGCCCTCTAGCGGGGGGAGGCACGAGCAGTACTTC. Residues: CASSRPSSGGRHEQYF.

The V gene is TRBV7-6, the J gene TRBJ2-1, with TRBD2 as a possible D gene (6 bases). The CDR3 extends over 15 amino acids. The germline gives CDR1 SGHVS, CDR2 FNYEAQ. V lost 5 bases and J 7 bases, leaving 18 bases between the germline ends. The DNA for the CDR3 is TGTGCCAGCAGCCTTAGTCAGGGAGGTTTTAATGAGCAGTTCTTC. As protein: CASSLSQGGFNEQFF.

The chain employs TRBV10-3 and TRBJ1-4; D is uncertain. Germline-derived CDR1 and CDR2 are ENHRY and SYGVKD. V was pared by 11 bases and J by 5 bases, with 15 bases between. This CDR3 is 13 amino acids long. The DNA of the CDR3 is TGTGCCGTCTCCTCTTTCAGGAATGAAAAACTGTTTTTT. Protein product: CAVSSFRNEKLFF.

V is TRBV7-2 and J is TRBJ2-1; 10 bases align to TRBD2. V lost 3 bases and J lost 4; bases outside the gene matches: 3. Per germline, CDR1 SGHTA and CDR2 FQGNSA. The CDR3 is 15 residues long. CDR3 amino acids: CASSFRTSGYNEQFF. The CDR3 region has the DNA TGTGCCAGCAGCTTTCGGACTAGCGGTTACAATGAGCAGTTCTTC. The full variable domain, in which reference TRBV7-2 and TRBJ2-1 provide the parts outside the CDR3, is GAGVSQSPSNKVTEKGKDVELRCDPISGHTALYWYRQSLGQGLEFLIYFQGNSAPDKSGLPSDRFSAERTGGSVSTLTIQRTQQEDSAVYLCASSFRTSGYNEQFFGPGTRLTVL.

V is TRBV29-1 and J is TRBJ2-6; no firm D call. The germline V and J ends were trimmed by 2 bases and 0 bases, with 11 bases remaining between them. The CDR3 length is 16 residues. The germline V gene encodes CDR1 SQVTM and CDR2 ANQGSEA. The CDR3 DNA is TGCAGCGTTGAAACGGACGTCGACTCTGGGGCCAACGTCCTGACTTTC. Translated: CSVETDVDSGANVLTF.

The V gene is TRBV14, the J gene TRBJ2-3; D may be TRBD1 or TRBD2 (6 bases each). Trimming left V 4 bases short and J 6 bases short, with 14 bases between. The CDR3 is made up of 14 amino acids. Germline CDR1 and CDR2: SGHDN and FVKESK. The CDR3 DNA follows: TGTGCCAGCAGCCCCATTGGGGGGCCGGATACGCAGTATTTT. Amino acid sequence: CASSPIGGPDTQYF. The variable domain in full, completed from reference TRBV14 and TRBJ2-3, reads EAGVTQFPSHSVIEKGQTVTLRCDPISGHDNLYWYRRVMGKEIKFLLHFVKESKQDESGMPNNRFLAERTGGTYSTLKVQPAELEDSGVYFCASSPIGGPDTQYFGPGTRLTVL.

The rearrangement uses TRBV5-4 and TRBJ2-1; D possibly matches TRBD1 or TRBD2 (6 bases each). Germline V lookup: CDR1 SGHNT, CDR2 YYREEE (reference sequence). V lost 4 bases, J lost 6 bases, and 11 bases lay in between. The CDR3 is made up of 13 amino acids. CDR3 in DNA: TGTGCCAGCAGCCGCGGGACACGCAATGAGCAGTTCTTC. It yields the protein CASSRGTRNEQFF.

This clone was recorded once. The chain recombines TRBV7-6 with TRBJ1-6; TRBD1 matches at 8 bases. The CDR3 loop spans 15 amino acids. The junction had 7 bases not matched to a gene; V was cut back by 5 bases and J by 7 bases. Germline V lookup: CDR1 SGHVS, CDR2 FNYEAQ. CDR3 amino acids: CASSTRQGRNSPLHF. For the CDR3, the DNA is TGTGCCAGCAGCACGAGACAGGGGAGAAATTCACCCCTCCACTTT.

The rearrangement links TRBV7-9 to TRBJ2-3; D might be TRBD1 (6 bases). V lost 0 bases and J 1 base, leaving 8 bases between the germline ends. The CDR3 length is 15 residues. In germline, CDR1 is SEHNR, CDR2 FQNEAQ (reference sequence). The CDR3 spells CASSLAAGGTDTQYF. CDR3 DNA: TGTGCCAGCAGCTTAGCGGCAGGGGGCACAGATACGCAGTATTTT.

Only one count was recorded for this clone. The chain uses TRBV19 and TRBJ1-1; D unclear. This CDR3 is built from 11 residues. The germline gives CDR1 LNHDA, CDR2 SQIVND (reference sequence). The ends were cut back, 5 bases at V and 7 bases at J, with 8 bases in the middle. CDR3: CASSAPFEAFF. The CDR3, as DNA: TGTGCCAGTAGTGCCCCCTTTGAAGCTTTCTTT.

V and J are TRBV7-3 and TRBJ2-5; D may match TRBD1 or TRBD2 (6 bases each). V shed 4 bases and J shed 5 bases, with 14 bases lying between them. Germline V gene lookup returns CDR1 SGHTA and CDR2 FQGTGA. CDR3 size: 14 residues. The CDR3 spells CASSSLGGTETQYF. CDR3 DNA: TGTGCCAGCAGCTCTCTGGGGGGCACGGAGACCCAGTACTTC. Drawing the rest from reference TRBV7-3 and TRBJ2-5, the complete variable domain is GAGVSQTPSNKVTEKGKYVELRCDPISGHTALYWYRQSLGQGPEFLIYFQGTGAADDSGLPNDRFFAVRPEGSVSTLKIQRTERGDSAVYLCASSSLGGTETQYFGPGTRLLVL.

The chain uses TRBV21-1 and TRBJ2-2. TRBV21-1 is designated a pseudogene. The CDR3 covers 15 residues. In DNA, the CDR3 is TGTGCCAGCAGCAATGCATGGATTGGGGCCGGGGAGCTGTTTTTT. Translated: CASSNAWIGAGELFF.

The V and J genes are TRBV2 and TRBJ2-4, with D possibly TRBD2 on 6 matching bases. V was trimmed by 7 bases and J by 0 bases, leaving 10 bases between them. The CDR3 consists of 14 residues. Per the germline V gene, CDR1 is SNHLY and CDR2 is FYNNEI. In DNA, the CDR3 is TGTGCCAGCATTGGGGGACTAGCCAAAAACATTCAGTACTTC. This sequence encodes CASIGGLAKNIQYF.

The J gene is TRBJ1-4, the V gene TRBV4-1; D gene ambiguous. The CDR3 consists of 14 residues. CDR1 is MGHRA, CDR2 YSYEKL, per germline. V shed 4 bases and J shed 4 bases, with 10 bases lying between them. The CDR3 loop is CASSPTIRNEKLFF. CDR3 nucleotide sequence: TGCGCCAGCAGCCCTACAATACGTAATGAAAAACTGTTTTTT.

This clone was seen just once. CDR3 sequence: CASSLTGTSGGNEQFF. Written as DNA, the CDR3 is TGTGCCAGCAGTCTCACCGGGACTAGCGGGGGCAATGAGCAGTTCTTC. The chain combines TRBV7-3 with TRBJ2-1; 14 nucleotides line up with TRBD2. This CDR3 contains 16 residues. Germline loops: CDR1 SGHTA, CDR2 FQGTGA. After removal of 6 bases from V and 6 bases from J, the junction contained 7 bases not matched to a gene.

The gene calls are TRBV7-9 and TRBJ2-1, with D unresolved. The CDR3 has 14 residues. Germline-derived CDR1 and CDR2 are SEHNR and FQNEAQ (reference sequence). V lost 0 bases and J lost 2, with 5 bases in between. The CDR3 DNA reads TGTGCCAGCAGCTTAGCGGGCACCTACAATGAGCAGTTCTTC. It codes for CASSLAGTYNEQFF.

The CDR3 region is CASLRDRAGEQYF. The CDR3 region has the DNA TGTGCCAGCCTAAGGGACAGGGCAGGAGAGCAGTACTTC. This chain connects TRBV2 to TRBJ2-7; TRBD1 matches 9 bases. Germline V gene sequence: CDR1 SNHLY, CDR2 FYNNEI. The CDR3 consists of 13 residues. V lost 8 bases to trimming and J lost 7 bases; unmatched junction nucleotides: 9.

J is TRBJ1-1 and V is TRBV4-3, with D unclear. The CDR3 is 13 amino acids. The V end lost 0 bases, the J end lost 4 bases, and 6 bases lay between the germline ends. Germline V gene sequence: CDR1 LGHNA, CDR2 YSLEER. CDR3 residues: CASSQEMGTEAFF. CDR3 nucleotides: TGCGCCAGCAGCCAAGAAATGGGCACTGAAGCTTTCTTT.

The rearrangement links TRBV2 to TRBJ1-2; 11 bases are shared with TRBD1. CDR1 and CDR2 (germline): SNHLY, FYNNEI. V shed 4 bases, J shed 8 bases, and the junction held 12 bases outside the gene matches. This CDR3 has 16 residues. This CDR3 is CASSGPPGQGGGGYTF. The CDR3 DNA reads as TGTGCCAGCAGTGGACCACCGGGACAGGGGGGAGGCGGCTACACCTTC.

The rearrangement links TRBV18 to TRBJ1-4, with no clear D. This CDR3 comprises 12 residues. Trimming left V 3 bases short and J 5 bases short, with 4 bases between. Germline V gives CDR1 KGHSH, CDR2 LQKENI. CDR3 coding DNA: TGTGCCAGCTCACCGCAGAATGAAAAACTGTTTTTT. This translates into CASSPQNEKLFF. Full variable domain (remainder filled in from reference TRBV18 and TRBJ1-4): NAGVMQNPRHLVRRRGQEARLRCSPMKGHSHVYWYRQLPEEGLKFMVYLQKENIIDESGMPKERFSAEFPKEGPSILRIQQVVRGDSAAYFCASSPQNEKLFFGSGTQLSVL.

The chain joins TRBV18 to TRBJ1-5; D possibly corresponds to TRBD1 (5 bases). The V end was cut by 3 bases, the J end by 6 bases, with 12 bases between. From germline, CDR1 is KGHSH and CDR2 LQKENI. The CDR3 extends over 14 amino acids. CDR3 DNA sequence: TGTGCCAGCTCACCTCTTCGGGGGGTTCAGCCCCAGCATTTT. This gives the protein CASSPLRGVQPQHF. The full variable domain, completed using reference TRBV18 and TRBJ1-5, is NAGVMQNPRHLVRRRGQEARLRCSPMKGHSHVYWYRQLPEEGLKFMVYLQKENIIDESGMPKERFSAEFPKEGPSILRIQQVVRGDSAAYFCASSPLRGVQPQHFGDGTRLSIL.